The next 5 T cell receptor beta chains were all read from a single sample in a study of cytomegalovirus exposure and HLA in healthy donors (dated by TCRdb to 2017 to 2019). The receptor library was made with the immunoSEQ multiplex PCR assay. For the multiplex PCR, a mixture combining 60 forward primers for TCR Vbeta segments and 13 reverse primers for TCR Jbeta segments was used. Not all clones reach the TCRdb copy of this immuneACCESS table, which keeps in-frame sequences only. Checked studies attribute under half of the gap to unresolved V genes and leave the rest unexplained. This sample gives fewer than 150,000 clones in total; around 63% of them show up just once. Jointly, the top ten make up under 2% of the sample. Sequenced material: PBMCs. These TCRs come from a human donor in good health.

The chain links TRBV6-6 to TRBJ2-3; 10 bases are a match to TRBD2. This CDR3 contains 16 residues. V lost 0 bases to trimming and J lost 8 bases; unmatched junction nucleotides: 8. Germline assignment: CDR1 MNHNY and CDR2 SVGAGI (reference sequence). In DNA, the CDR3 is TGTGCCAGCAGTTACTCGAAGAGCGGGAGGGCCGGTACGCAGTATTTT. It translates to CASSYSKSGRAGTQYF.

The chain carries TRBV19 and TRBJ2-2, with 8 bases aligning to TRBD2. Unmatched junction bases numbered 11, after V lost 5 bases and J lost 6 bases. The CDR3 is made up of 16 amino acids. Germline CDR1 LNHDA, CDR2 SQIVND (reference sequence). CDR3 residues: CASSPLPGGRAGELFF. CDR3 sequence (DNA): TGTGCCAGTAGTCCACTCCCGGGAGGGCGGGCCGGGGAGCTGTTTTTT.

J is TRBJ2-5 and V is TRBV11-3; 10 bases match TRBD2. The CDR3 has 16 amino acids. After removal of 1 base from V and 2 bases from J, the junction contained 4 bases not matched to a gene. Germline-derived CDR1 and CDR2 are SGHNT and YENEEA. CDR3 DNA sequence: TGTGCCAGCAGCTTAGGAACTAGCGGGGAACAAGAGACCCAGTACTTC. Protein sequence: CASSLGTSGEQETQYF.

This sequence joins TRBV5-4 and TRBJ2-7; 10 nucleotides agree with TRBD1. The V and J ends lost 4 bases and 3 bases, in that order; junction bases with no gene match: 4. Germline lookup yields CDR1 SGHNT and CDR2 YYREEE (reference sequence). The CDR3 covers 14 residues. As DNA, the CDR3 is TGTGCCAGCAGCGTCCGGGACAGGGGCTACGAGCAGTACTTC. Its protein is CASSVRDRGYEQYF.

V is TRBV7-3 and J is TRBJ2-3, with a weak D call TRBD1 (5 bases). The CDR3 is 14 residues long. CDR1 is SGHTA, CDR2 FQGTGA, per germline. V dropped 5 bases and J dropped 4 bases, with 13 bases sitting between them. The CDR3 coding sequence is TGTGCCAGCAGCGGGGCCCTAGGGGCAGATACGCAGTATTTT. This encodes CASSGALGADTQYF.